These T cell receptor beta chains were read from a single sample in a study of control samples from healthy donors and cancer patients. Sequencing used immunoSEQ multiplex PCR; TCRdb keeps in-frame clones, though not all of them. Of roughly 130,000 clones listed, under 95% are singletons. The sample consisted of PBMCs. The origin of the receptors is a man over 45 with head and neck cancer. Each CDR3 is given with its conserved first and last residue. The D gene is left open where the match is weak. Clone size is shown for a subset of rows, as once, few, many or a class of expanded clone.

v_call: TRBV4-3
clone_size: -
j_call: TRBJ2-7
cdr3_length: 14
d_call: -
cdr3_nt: TGCGCCAGCAGCCAAGACTCCGGCCCCTACGAGCAGTACTTC
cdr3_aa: CASSQDSGPYEQYF

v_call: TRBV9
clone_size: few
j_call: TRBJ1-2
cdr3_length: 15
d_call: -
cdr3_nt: TGTGCCAGCAGCGTAAGTAGGGGGGGCATCTATGGCTACACCTTC
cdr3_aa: CASSVSRGGIYGYTF

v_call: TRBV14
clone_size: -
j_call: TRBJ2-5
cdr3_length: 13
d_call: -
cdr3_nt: TGTGCCAGCAGCCACAGGGTTTCGGAGACCCAGTACTTC
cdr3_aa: CASSHRVSETQYF

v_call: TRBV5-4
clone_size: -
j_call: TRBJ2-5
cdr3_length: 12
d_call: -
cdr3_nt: TGTGCCAGCAGCTTCGGCAGGGGTGACCAGTACTTC
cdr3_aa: CASSFGRGDQYF

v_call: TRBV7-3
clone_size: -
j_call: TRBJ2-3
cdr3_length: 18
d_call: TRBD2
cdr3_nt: TGTGCCAGCAGTCCCCGACTAGCGGGGGGTTCAGCCACAGATACGCAGTATTTT
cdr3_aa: CASSPRLAGGSATDTQYF

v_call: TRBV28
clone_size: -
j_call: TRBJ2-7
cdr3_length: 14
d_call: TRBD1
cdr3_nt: TGTGCCAGCAGGGGGGACAGGGGCCCCCTGGAGCAGTACTTC
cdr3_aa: CASRGDRGPLEQYF

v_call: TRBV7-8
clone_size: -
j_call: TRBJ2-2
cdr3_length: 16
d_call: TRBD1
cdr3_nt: TGTGCCAGCAGCCCCCGGACAGGGGCGTCCACCGGGGAGCTGTTTTTT
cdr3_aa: CASSPRTGASTGELFF

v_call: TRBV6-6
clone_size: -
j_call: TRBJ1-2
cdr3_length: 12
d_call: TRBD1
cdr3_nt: TGTGCCAGCAGCATACAGGGACAGTCCGAAACCTTC
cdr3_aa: CASSIQGQSETF

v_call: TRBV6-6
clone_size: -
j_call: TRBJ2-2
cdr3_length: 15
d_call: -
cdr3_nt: TGTGCCAGCAGTCAAGGGCAGTTTGGTCCCGGGGAGCTGTTTTTT
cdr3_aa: CASSQGQFGPGELFF

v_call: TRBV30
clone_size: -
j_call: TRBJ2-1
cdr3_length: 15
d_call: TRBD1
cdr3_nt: TGTGCCTGGAGTGCCGGGGACAGGGATTCGGTAGGGCAGTTCTTC
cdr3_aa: CAWSAGDRDSVGQFF